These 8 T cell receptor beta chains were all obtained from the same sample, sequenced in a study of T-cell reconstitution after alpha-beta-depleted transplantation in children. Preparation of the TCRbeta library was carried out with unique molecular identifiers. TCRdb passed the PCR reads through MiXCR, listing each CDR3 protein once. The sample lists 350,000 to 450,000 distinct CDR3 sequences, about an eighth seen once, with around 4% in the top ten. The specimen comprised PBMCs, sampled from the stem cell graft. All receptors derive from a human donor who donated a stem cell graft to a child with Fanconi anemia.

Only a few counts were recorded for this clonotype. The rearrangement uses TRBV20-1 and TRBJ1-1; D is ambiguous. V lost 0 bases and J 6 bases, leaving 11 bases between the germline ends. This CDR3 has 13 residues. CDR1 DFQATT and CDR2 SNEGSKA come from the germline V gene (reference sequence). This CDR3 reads CSAREPGEPEAFF. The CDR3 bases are TGCAGTGCTAGAGAACCCGGGGAACCTGAAGCTTTCTTT.

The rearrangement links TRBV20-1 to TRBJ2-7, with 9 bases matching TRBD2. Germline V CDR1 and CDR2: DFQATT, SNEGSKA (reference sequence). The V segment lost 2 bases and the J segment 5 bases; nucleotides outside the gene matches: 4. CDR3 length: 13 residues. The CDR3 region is CSARLAGHHEQYF. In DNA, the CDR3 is TGCAGTGCTAGACTAGCGGGGCATCACGAGCAGTACTTC.

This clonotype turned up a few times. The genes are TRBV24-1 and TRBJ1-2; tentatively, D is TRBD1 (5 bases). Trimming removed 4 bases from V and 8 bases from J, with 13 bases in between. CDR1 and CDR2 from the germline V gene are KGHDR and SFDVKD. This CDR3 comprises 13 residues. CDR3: CATSETALWGYTF. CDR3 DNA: TGTGCCACCAGTGAGACAGCCCTGTGGGGCTACACCTTC.

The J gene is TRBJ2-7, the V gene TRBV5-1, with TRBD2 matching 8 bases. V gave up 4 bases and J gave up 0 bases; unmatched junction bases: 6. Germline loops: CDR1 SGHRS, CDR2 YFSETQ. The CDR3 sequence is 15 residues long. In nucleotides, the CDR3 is TGCGCCAGCAGCCCACTAGCGGTGAGCTCCTACGAGCAGTACTTC. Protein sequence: CASSPLAVSSYEQYF. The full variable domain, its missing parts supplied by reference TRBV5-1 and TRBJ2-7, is KAGVTQTPRYLIKTRGQQVTLSCSPISGHRSVSWYQQTPGQGLQFLFEYFSETQRNKGNFPGRFSGRQFSNSRSEMNVSTLELGDSALYLCASSPLAVSSYEQYFGPGTRLTVT.

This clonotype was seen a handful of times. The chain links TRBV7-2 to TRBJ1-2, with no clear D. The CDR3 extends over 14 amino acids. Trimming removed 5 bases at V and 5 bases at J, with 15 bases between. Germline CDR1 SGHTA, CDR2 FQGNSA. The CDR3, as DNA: TGTGCCAGCAGCCCGTACGGAATGCAGTATGGCTACACCTTC. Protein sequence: CASSPYGMQYGYTF.

The CDR3: CASSPSQGNANTEAFF. The CDR3 DNA sequence: TGTGCCAGCAGCCCGAGTCAGGGAAATGCGAACACTGAAGCTTTCTTT. V gene TRBV7-2 combines with J gene TRBJ1-1, with a possible D match to TRBD1 (5 bases). Deletions cut 5 bases from V and 1 base from J, with 17 bases between. The V gene's germline CDR1 is SGHTA and CDR2 FQGNSA. The CDR3 runs 16 residues.

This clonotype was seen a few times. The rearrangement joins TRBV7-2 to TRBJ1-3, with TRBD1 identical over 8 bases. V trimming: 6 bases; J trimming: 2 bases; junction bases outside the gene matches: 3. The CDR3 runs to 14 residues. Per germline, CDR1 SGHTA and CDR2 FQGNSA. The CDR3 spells CASRRTGPGNTIYF. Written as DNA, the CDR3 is TGTGCCAGCAGGCGGACAGGGCCTGGAAACACCATATATTTT.

The CDR3 region is CATSRDTRVGGYTF. The CDR3 bases are TGTGCCACCAGCAGAGATACGAGGGTGGGTGGCTACACCTTC. The V gene is TRBV15, the J gene TRBJ1-2; D remains unclear. The CDR3 contains 14 residues. Germline-derived CDR1 and CDR2 are LNHNV and YYDKDF (reference sequence). Trimming stripped 0 bases from V and 7 bases from J, with 12 bases between.